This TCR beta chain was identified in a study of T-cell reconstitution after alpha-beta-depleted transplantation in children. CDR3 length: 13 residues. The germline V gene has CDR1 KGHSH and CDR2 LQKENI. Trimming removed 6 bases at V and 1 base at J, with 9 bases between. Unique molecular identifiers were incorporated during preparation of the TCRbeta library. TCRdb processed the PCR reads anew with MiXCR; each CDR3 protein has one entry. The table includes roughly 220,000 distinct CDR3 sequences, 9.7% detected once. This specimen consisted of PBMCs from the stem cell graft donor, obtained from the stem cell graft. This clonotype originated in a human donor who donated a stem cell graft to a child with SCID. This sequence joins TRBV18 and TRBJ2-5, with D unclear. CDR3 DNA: TGTGCCAGCTCTCCTTCCTCCCAAGAGACCCAGTACTTC. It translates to CASSPSSQETQYF.